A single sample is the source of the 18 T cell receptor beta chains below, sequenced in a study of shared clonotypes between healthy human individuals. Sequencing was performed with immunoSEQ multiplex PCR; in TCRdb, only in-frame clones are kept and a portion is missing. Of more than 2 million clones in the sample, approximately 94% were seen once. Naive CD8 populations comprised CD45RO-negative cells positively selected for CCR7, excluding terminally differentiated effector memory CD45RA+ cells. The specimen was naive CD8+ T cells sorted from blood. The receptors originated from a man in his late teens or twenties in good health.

CDR3: CASSLGDTDTQYF. CDR3 nucleotide sequence: TGTGCCAGCAGCTTGGGGGACACAGATACGCAGTATTTT. The V and J genes are TRBV5-5 and TRBJ2-3; no clear D. CDR1 is SGHKS, CDR2 YYEKEE, per germline (reference sequence). The V gene lost 0 bases and the J gene lost 2 bases, with 4 bases spanning the gap. The CDR3 loop spans 13 amino acids. Full variable domain (outside the CDR3, taken from reference TRBV5-5 and TRBJ2-3): DAGVTQSPTHLIKTRGQQVTLRCSPISGHKSVSWYQQVLGQGPQFIFQYYEKEERGRGNFPDRFSARQFPNYSSELNVNALLLGDSALYLCASSLGDTDTQYFGPGTRLTVL.

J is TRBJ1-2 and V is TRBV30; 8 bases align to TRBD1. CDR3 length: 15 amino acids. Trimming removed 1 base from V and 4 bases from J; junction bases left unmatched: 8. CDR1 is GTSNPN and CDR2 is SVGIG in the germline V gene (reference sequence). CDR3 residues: CAWSGQGAVSYGYTF. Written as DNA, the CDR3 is TGTGCCTGGAGTGGGCAGGGGGCCGTGTCCTATGGCTACACCTTC.

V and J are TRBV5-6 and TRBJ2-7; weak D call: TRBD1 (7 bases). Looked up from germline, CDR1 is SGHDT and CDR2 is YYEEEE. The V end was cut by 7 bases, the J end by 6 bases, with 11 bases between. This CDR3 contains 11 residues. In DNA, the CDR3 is TGTGCCAGCGGCCAGGGGGGCGAGCAGTACTTC. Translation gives CASGQGGEQYF.

In DNA, the CDR3 is TGTGCCAGCAGCTTAGAAGGGGCTAGCGGGGGAAACATTCAGTACTTC. This gives the protein CASSLEGASGGNIQYF. The chain employs TRBV13 and TRBJ2-4, with 10 bases matching TRBD2. Germline CDR1 PRHDT, CDR2 FYEKMQ (reference sequence). The CDR3 runs to 16 residues. The V and J ends lost 1 base and 6 bases, in that order; junction bases with no gene match: 6.

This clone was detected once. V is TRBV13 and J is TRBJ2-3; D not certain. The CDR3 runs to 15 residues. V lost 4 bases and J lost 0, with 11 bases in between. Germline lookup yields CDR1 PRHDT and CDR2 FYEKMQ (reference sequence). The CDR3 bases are TGTGCCAGCAGCTCAACGACTGCTAGCACAGATACGCAGTATTTT. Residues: CASSSTTASTDTQYF.

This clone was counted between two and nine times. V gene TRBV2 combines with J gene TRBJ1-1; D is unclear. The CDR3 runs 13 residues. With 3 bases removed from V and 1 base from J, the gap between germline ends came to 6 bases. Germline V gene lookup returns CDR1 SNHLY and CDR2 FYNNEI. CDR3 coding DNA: TGTGCCAGCAGTGAGGAAGGGAACACTGAAGCTTTCTTT. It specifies CASSEEGNTEAFF. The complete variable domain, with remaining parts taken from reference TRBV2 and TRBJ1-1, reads EPEVTQTPSHQVTQMGQEVILRCVPISNHLYFYWYRQILGQKVEFLVSFYNNEISEKSEIFDDQFSVERPDGSNFTLKIRSTKLEDSAMYFCASSEEGNTEAFFGQGTRLTVV.

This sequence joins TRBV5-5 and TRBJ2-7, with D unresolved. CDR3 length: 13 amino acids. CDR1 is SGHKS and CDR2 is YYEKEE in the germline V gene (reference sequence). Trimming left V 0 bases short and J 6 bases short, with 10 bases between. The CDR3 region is CASSLERRSEQYF. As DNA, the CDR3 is TGTGCCAGCAGCTTGGAAAGGCGGAGCGAGCAGTACTTC.

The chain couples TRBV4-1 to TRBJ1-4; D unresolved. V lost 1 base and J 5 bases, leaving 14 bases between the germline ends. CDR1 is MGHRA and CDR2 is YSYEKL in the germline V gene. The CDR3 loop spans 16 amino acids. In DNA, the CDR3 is TGCGCCAGCAGCCAAGCAAATAACCCGGGAAATGAAAAACTGTTTTTT. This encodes CASSQANNPGNEKLFF.

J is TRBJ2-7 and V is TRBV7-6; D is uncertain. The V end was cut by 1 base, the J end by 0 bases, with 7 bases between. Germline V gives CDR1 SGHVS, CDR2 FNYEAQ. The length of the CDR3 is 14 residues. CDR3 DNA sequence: TGTGCCAGCAGCTTAGATCTGTTCTCCTACGAGCAGTACTTC. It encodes CASSLDLFSYEQYF.

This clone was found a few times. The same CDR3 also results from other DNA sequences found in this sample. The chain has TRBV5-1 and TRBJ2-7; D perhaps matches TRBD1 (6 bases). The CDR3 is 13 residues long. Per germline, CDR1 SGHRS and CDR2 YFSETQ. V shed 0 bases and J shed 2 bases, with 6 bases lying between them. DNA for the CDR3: TGCGCCAGCAGCTTGGGGGACACCTACGAGCAGTACTTC. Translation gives CASSLGDTYEQYF. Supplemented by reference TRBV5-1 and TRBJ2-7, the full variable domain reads KAGVTQTPRYLIKTRGQQVTLSCSPISGHRSVSWYQQTPGQGLQFLFEYFSETQRNKGNFPGRFSGRQFSNSRSEMNVSTLELGDSALYLCASSLGDTYEQYFGPGTRLTVT.

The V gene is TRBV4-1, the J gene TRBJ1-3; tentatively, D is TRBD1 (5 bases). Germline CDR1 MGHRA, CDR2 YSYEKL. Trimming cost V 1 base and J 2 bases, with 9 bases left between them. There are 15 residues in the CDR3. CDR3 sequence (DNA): TGCGCCAGCAGCCAAGTTGGGACGGCTGGAAACACCATATATTTT. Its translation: CASSQVGTAGNTIYF.

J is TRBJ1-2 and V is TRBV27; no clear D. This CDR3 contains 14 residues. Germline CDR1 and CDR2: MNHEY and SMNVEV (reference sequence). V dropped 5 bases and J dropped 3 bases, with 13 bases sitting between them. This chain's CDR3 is CASSADTNYYGYTF. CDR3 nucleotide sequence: TGTGCCAGCAGTGCTGACACGAACTACTATGGCTACACCTTC.

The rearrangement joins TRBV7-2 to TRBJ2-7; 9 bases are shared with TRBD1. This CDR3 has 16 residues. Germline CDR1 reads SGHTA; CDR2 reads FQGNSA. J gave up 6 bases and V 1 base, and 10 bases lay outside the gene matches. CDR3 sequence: CASSLGPSGQGVEQYF. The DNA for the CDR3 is TGTGCCAGCAGCTTAGGGCCCTCGGGACAGGGAGTCGAGCAGTACTTC.

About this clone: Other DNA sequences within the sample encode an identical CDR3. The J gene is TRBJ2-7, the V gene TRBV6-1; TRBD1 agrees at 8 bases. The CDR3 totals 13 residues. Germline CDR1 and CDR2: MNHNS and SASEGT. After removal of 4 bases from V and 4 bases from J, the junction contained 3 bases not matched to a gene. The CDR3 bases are TGTGCCAGCAGTGCCAGGACAGGGTACGAGCAGTACTTC. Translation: CASSARTGYEQYF.

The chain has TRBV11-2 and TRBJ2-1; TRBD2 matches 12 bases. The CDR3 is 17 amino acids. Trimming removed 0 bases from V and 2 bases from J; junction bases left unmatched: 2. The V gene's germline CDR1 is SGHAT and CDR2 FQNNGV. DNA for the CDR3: TGTGCCAGCAGCTTAGAGCTAGCGGGGGGGCCCTACAATGAGCAGTTCTTC. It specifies CASSLELAGGPYNEQFF.

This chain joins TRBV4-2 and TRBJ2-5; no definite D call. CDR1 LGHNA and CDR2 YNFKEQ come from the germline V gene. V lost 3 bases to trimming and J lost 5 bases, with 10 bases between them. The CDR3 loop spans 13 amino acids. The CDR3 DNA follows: TGTGCCAGCAGCCAGCTGTTAACGGAGACCCAGTACTTC. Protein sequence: CASSQLLTETQYF.

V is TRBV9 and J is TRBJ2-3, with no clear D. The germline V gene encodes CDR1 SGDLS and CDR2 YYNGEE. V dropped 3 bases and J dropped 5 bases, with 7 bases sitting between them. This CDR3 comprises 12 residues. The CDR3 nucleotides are TGTGCCAGCAGCGGTTTAGGAGATACGCAGTATTTT. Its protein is CASSGLGDTQYF. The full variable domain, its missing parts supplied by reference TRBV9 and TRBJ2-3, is DSGVTQTPKHLITATGQRVTLRCSPRSGDLSVYWYQQSLDQGLQFLIQYYNGEERAKGNILERFSAQQFPDLHSELNLSSLELGDSALYFCASSGLGDTQYFGPGTRLTVL.

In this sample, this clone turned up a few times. Written as DNA, the CDR3 is TGCGCCAGCAGACCTACAGGGAACACTGAAGCTTTCTTT. Its translation is CASRPTGNTEAFF. The J gene is TRBJ1-1, the V gene TRBV5-1; D may be TRBD1 (5 bases). V was trimmed by 5 bases and J by 1 base, leaving 9 bases between them. Germline assignment: CDR1 SGHRS and CDR2 YFSETQ. CDR3 length equals 13 residues.